This is a list of T cell receptor beta chains from one sample in a study of early T cells in non-severe SARS-CoV-2 infection. A single record per CDR3 protein comes from TCRdb applying MiXCR to the 5' RACE reads. The sample lists about 81,000 distinct CDR3 sequences; 14% to 15% were seen once. The sample taken for sequencing was whole blood. These receptors came from an adult who was a healthcare worker with PCR-confirmed SARS-CoV-2 infection or an uninfected control (not recorded which). CDR3s include the opening cysteine and the closing phenylalanine or tryptophan. A D gene is named only where the DNA matches it firmly. The listing skips clone size in some rows; elsewhere it reads once, few, many or a size class.

v_call,d_call,j_call,clone_size,cdr3_aa,cdr3_nt
TRBV5-5,NA,TRBJ1-1,many,CASSRRDNTEAFF,TGTGCCAGCAGTCGCAGGGACAACACTGAAGCTTTCTTT
TRBV4-1,NA,TRBJ2-1,NA,CASSQSTGTVGNEQFF,TGCGCCAGCAGCCAGTCTACAGGGACGGTCGGAAATGAGCAGTTCTTC
TRBV5-1,NA,TRBJ2-2,few,CASSLAGGRTGELFF,TGCGCCAGCAGCTTGGCGGGGGGCCGGACCGGGGAGCTGTTTTTT
TRBV29-1,NA,TRBJ2-5,NA,CSVDPGTQETQYF,TGCAGCGTGGACCCCGGGACTCAAGAGACCCAGTACTTC
TRBV3-1,NA,TRBJ2-2,few,CASSLMRHVSGELFF,TGTGCCAGCAGCCTTATGCGACATGTTTCCGGGGAGCTGTTTTTT
TRBV6-1,TRBD1,TRBJ2-5,NA,CASSAGTVETQYF,TGTGCCAGCAGTGCCGGGACAGTAGAGACCCAGTACTTC
TRBV10-3,NA,TRBJ2-1,few,CAISELAGQVNEQFF,TGTGCCATCAGTGAGCTGGCAGGGCAAGTAAATGAGCAGTTCTTC
TRBV7-7,NA,TRBJ2-5,NA,CASSLGFPGEETQYF,TGTGCCAGCAGCTTAGGTTTTCCTGGGGAAGAGACCCAGTACTTC
TRBV7-9,NA,TRBJ1-6,NA,CASSRFTAQDSPLHF,TGTGCCAGTAGCCGCTTCACTGCCCAGGATTCACCCCTCCACTTT
TRBV12-3/TRBV12-4,TRBD1,TRBJ1-6,NA,CASSLAFGVTERTGNSPLHF,TGTGCCAGCAGTTTAGCCTTTGGGGTTACCGAGAGGACAGGGAATTCACCCCTCCACTTT
TRBV20-1,NA,TRBJ1-5,NA,CSARPGLGNQPQHF,TGCAGTGCTCGACCCGGACTGGGCAATCAGCCCCAGCATTTT
TRBV29-1,TRBD1,TRBJ1-2,many,CSVEPGGNGYTF,TGCAGCGTTGAACCAGGGGGAAACGGCTACACCTTC
TRBV11-1,NA,TRBJ1-1,few,CASSRKVLGNTEAFF,TGTGCCAGCAGCAGAAAAGTACTCGGGAACACTGAAGCTTTCTTT
TRBV12-3/TRBV12-4,TRBD1,TRBJ1-2,few,CASSSSRQGFNYGYTF,TGTGCCAGCAGTAGTTCTCGACAGGGATTTAACTATGGCTACACCTTC
TRBV20-1,NA,TRBJ1-4,NA,CSAREVEKLFF,TGCAGTGCTAGAGAGGTGGAAAAACTGTTTTTT
TRBV28,NA,TRBJ1-5,few,CASRGVNQPQHF,TGTGCCAGCAGGGGGGTTAATCAGCCCCAGCATTTT
TRBV2,TRBD1,TRBJ1-6,few,CASRADRGYNSPLHF,TGTGCCAGCAGAGCGGACAGGGGATATAATTCACCCCTCCACTTT
TRBV4-1,NA,TRBJ2-2,NA,CASSHPTSVGELFF,TGCGCCAGCAGCCATCCAACTAGTGTCGGGGAGCTGTTTTTT
TRBV7-2,NA,TRBJ2-3,few,CASSFRLGWGDTQYF,TGTGCCAGCAGCTTTAGACTTGGGTGGGGAGATACGCAGTATTTT
TRBV5-5,NA,TRBJ2-1,few,CASSARLNEQFF,TGTGCCAGCAGTGCTAGGCTGAATGAGCAGTTCTTC
TRBV7-2,NA,TRBJ2-2,few,CASSQGTLITGELFF,TGTGCCAGCTCTCAAGGGACACTGATAACCGGGGAGCTGTTTTTT
TRBV7-9,NA,TRBJ1-2,few,CASTLGRGYGYTF,TGTGCCAGCACCCTGGGACGGGGTTATGGCTACACCTTC
TRBV29-1,NA,TRBJ1-2,NA,CSVEARGSNYGYTF,TGCAGCGTTGAAGCCCGGGGCAGTAACTATGGCTACACCTTC
TRBV4-3,NA,TRBJ2-3,NA,CASSPRFTSTDTQYF,TGCGCCAGCAGCCCGCGATTTACTAGCACAGATACGCAGTATTTT
TRBV29-1,NA,TRBJ2-5,many,CSVERGTQYF,TGCAGCGTTGAAAGAGGGACCCAGTACTTC
TRBV29-1,TRBD1,TRBJ2-2,NA,CSGGQGGGELFF,TGCAGCGGGGGACAGGGCGGCGGGGAGCTGTTTTTT
TRBV4-2,NA,TRBJ2-5,NA,CASSQGRGLQETQYF,TGTGCCAGCAGCCAAGGTCGGGGGCTCCAAGAGACCCAGTACTTC
TRBV19,NA,TRBJ1-5,few,CASSILGGRGLSNQPQHF,TGTGCCAGTAGTATCTTAGGGGGGCGAGGGCTGAGCAATCAGCCCCAGCATTTT
TRBV5-1,NA,TRBJ2-1,NA,CASSWEAYNEQFF,TGCGCCAGCAGCTGGGAAGCCTACAATGAGCAGTTCTTC
TRBV6-1,TRBD1,TRBJ1-2,many,CASSEARAGGFLLNYGYTF,TGTGCCAGCAGTGAAGCTCGGGCAGGGGGTTTTCTTCTTAACTATGGCTACACCTTC
TRBV6-5,TRBD2,TRBJ2-1,few,CTSSYRLAGVRSYNEQFF,TGTACCAGCAGTTACCGACTAGCGGGTGTCAGGTCCTACAATGAGCAGTTCTTC
TRBV20-1,TRBD1,TRBJ1-4,many,CSAKQGVVEKLFF,TGCAGTGCTAAACAGGGGGTAGTTGAAAAACTGTTTTTT
TRBV5-5,NA,TRBJ1-5,few,CASSLSSAQPQHF,TGTGCCAGCAGCTTGAGTTCGGCGCAGCCCCAGCATTTT
TRBV11-2,NA,TRBJ1-3,many,CASSAWLRNTIYF,TGTGCCAGCAGCGCGTGGCTGAGAAACACCATATATTTT
TRBV12-3/TRBV12-4,TRBD2,TRBJ2-7,few,CASSLALRRAGGVQAGEQYF,TGTGCCAGCAGTTTAGCTCTACGGAGGGCGGGGGGCGTTCAGGCAGGGGAGCAGTACTTC
TRBV4-2,NA,TRBJ2-3,NA,CASSQGTSSTDTQYF,TGTGCCAGCAGCCAAGGGACTTCTAGCACAGATACGCAGTATTTT
TRBV5-1,NA,TRBJ2-7,NA,CASSPDRRTSYEQYF,TGCGCCAGCAGTCCTGACAGGCGAACCTCCTACGAGCAGTACTTC